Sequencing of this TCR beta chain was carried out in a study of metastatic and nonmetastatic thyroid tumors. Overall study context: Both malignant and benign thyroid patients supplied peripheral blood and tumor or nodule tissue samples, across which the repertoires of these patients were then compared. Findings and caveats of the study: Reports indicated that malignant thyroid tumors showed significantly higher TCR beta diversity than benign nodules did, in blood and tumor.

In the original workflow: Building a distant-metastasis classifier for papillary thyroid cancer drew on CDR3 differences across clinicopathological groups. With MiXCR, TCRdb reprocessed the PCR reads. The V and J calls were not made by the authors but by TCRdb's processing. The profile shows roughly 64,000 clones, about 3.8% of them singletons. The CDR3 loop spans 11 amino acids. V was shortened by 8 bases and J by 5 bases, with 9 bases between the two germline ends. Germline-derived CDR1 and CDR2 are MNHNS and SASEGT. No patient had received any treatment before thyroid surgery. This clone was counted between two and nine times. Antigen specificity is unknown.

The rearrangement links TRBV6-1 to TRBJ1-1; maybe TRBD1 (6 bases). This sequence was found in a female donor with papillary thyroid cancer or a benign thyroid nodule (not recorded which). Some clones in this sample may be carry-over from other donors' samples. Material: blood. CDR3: CASLGGTEAFF. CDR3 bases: TGTGCCAGCTTAGGGGGGACTGAAGCTTTCTTT.